This record concerns one T cell receptor beta chain sequence. This entry belongs to a study of beta chain features in type 1 diabetes. In germline, CDR1 is LGHNA, CDR2 YSLEER. Between the trimmed V and J ends, which lost 0 bases and 7 bases, there was a span of 15 bases. This CDR3 has 15 residues. Every isolated RNA sample was fully reverse transcribed, so sequencing captured expressed TCRB transcripts. Profiled with immunoSEQ multiplex PCR; TCRdb holds only in-frame clones, not every one. Of hundreds of thousands of clones in the sample, roughly 12% were seen once. This chain links TRBV4-3 with TRBJ1-2, with a possible D match to TRBD1 (6 bases). The source material was naive CD4+ T cells from blood. The TCR comes from a man in his late teens or twenties in good health. CDR3 sequence: CASSQDRAGAGGYTF. The DNA of the CDR3 is TGCGCCAGCAGCCAAGACCGAGCAGGGGCGGGTGGCTACACCTTC.